This record looks at one TCR beta chain sequence and its context. The specificity of this receptor is unknown. No much larger clone exists at a distance of one base, and base qualities are not known. Participants in the prospective study were aged about 18 to 95 years, lived in about two dozen United States geographic areas, and enrolled through a virtual design. Cohort assignment in the prospective study relied on participant-reported clinical history from a screening survey and a study questionnaire. In the prospective study, mobile phlebotomists collected whole blood, serum and a nasopharyngeal or oropharyngeal swab from each participant. Participants in the prospective study had the option to provide additional blood draws and questionnaires over an approximately two-month period. Prospective study blood samples were shipped either frozen or at room temperature before DNA extraction. TCRbeta CDR3 regions were amplified from genomic DNA using the immunoSEQ Assay, a bias-controlled multiplex PCR. The authors' pipeline ran thus. Nucleated cell counts per sample were estimated from amplification of reference gene primers within the assay. To quantify the absolute abundance of each unique TCRbeta CDR3 rearrangement, sequence reads were collapsed and filtered. For each sample, productive Simpson clonality was calculated as the square root of Simpson's diversity index over productive rearrangements. Held by TCRdb, this immuneACCESS table contains in-frame sequences only and omits some clones. Under half of the omission traces to an unresolved V gene where checked; the cause of the rest is unknown. V and J calls and clone size are copied from that table; D and trimming were computed from the DNA. Counted in this sample were about 360,000 clones; around 87% of them appeared once. The leading ten clones occupy 1.9% of the sample.

The data belong to a study of blood T cell repertoires in COVID-19 (dated by TCRdb to about 2020). In the study overall: ImmuneRACE Cohort 3 recovered participants were defined by two consecutive negative NP/OP PCR tests, healthcare professional clearance, or symptom resolution. The collaborator samples originated in the United States, Italy and Spain and spanned the acute and convalescent phases of COVID-19. The prospective study material was composed of cDNA or gDNA derived from T cells, B-cell-depleted T cells, or PBMCs. Deeply sampled blood TCRbeta repertoires from subjects exposed to, actively infected with, or recovered from COVID-19 were included in the dataset. The repertoires were released in a freely available public database meant as a resource for research on the immune response to SARS-CoV-2. Samples were obtained from the ongoing ImmuneRACE study (first 160 participants) and from over 1,000 subjects provided by 6 global collaborators. Nearly every sample came with metadata listing a de-identified subject ID, COVID-19 status, age in years and sex. Where available, HLA class I and class II types were taken from metadata supplied by the sample provider and were not determined by assay-based typing. Overall results and qualifications from the work: The amount of clinical and demographic metadata varied by source and participant and was provided uncurated.

At the junction V is shortened by 0 bases and J by 2 bases; bases outside the gene matches: 10. CDR1 and CDR2, per the germline V gene, are MGHRA and YSYEKL. From the cysteine through the phenylalanine, the CDR3 covers 17 amino acids. Of the read, only the CDR3 DNA is kept; its 51 bases are in frame from base 1. The sequenced sample consisted of PBMCs or T cells enriched from blood (not recorded which). The clonotype comes from a man aged 40-49 years in a cohort exposed to, infected with or recovered from COVID-19 (not recorded which). Recombination linked TRBV4-1 to TRBJ2-7; 7 middle bases align to TRBD1. The DNA sequence follows: TGCGCCAGCAGCCAAGAGGCCACGACAGGGTTAACCTACGAGCAGTACTTC. Translation gives CASSQEATTGLTYEQYF.